The 5 T cell receptor beta chains in this list originate from one sample, sequenced in a study of liver allograft versus peripheral blood T cells. Study background: The study compared liver allograft T cell receptor repertoires against peripheral blood repertoires of liver transplant recipients.

TCRdb reanalysed the reads using MiXCR and keeps one entry per CDR3 protein. The sample carries roughly 3,700 distinct CDR3 sequences, more than 15% recorded once. These TCRs come from a human patient who had a liver transplant. T cells may partly derive from the graft donor.

The rearrangement joins TRBV19 to TRBJ1-1, with 9 bases that match TRBD1. CDR3 length equals 15 residues. Germline CDR1 reads LNHDA; CDR2 reads SQIVND (reference sequence). Unmatched junction bases numbered 9, after V lost 5 bases and J lost 5 bases. The CDR3 DNA sequence: TGTGCCAGTAGTGCTGCGGACAGGGGAGAGACTGAAGCTTTCTTT. It encodes CASSAADRGETEAFF. The full variable domain, its missing parts supplied by reference TRBV19 and TRBJ1-1, is DGGITQSPKYLFRKEGQNVTLSCEQNLNHDAMYWYRQDPGQGLRLIYYSQIVNDFQKGDIAEGYSVSREKKESFPLTVTSAQKNPTAFYLCASSAADRGETEAFFGQGTRLTVV.

By share, this clonotype ranks as medium-sized. The V call is TRBV7-2, the J call TRBJ1-3; D remains unclear. With 5 bases removed from V and 2 bases from J, the gap between germline ends came to 25 bases. The CDR3 runs to 19 residues. Germline CDR1 is SGHTA and CDR2 is FQGNSA. The chain's CDR3 is CASSTSRPRQLGAGNTIYF. CDR3 sequence (DNA): TGTGCCAGCAGCACATCCCGGCCGAGACAACTAGGCGCTGGAAACACCATATATTTT.

This clonotype is categorized as medium-sized. The chain employs TRBV12-3 or TRBV12-4 and TRBJ1-1; no firm D call. The CDR3 has 13 residues. V lost 3 bases to trimming and J lost 5 bases, with 10 bases between them. CDR3 bases: TGTGCCAGCAGTTTTAGGCCCTCAACTGAAGCTTTCTTT. Translating gives CASSFRPSTEAFF.

This clonotype is termed medium-sized. The chain is built from TRBV7-9 and TRBJ2-1, with 9 bases aligning to TRBD1. Germline V lookup: CDR1 SEHNR, CDR2 FQNEAQ (reference sequence). V trimming: 7 bases; J trimming: 4 bases; junction bases outside the gene matches: 8. The CDR3 is 15 residues long. CDR3 sequence: CASTTGTGTYNEQFF. In DNA form, the CDR3 reads TGTGCCAGCACCACTGGGACAGGGACTTACAATGAGCAGTTCTTC.

Remarks on this clonotype: A read error may be the cause here, since a much bigger clone is one base away. The rearrangement links TRBV30 to TRBJ1-3, with D unclear. This CDR3 has 12 residues. Germline V CDR1 and CDR2: GTSNPN, SVGIG (reference sequence). CDR3 bases: TGTGCCTGGGACCGAGCAGGAAGCACCATATATTTT. Translation: CAWDRAGSTIYF.